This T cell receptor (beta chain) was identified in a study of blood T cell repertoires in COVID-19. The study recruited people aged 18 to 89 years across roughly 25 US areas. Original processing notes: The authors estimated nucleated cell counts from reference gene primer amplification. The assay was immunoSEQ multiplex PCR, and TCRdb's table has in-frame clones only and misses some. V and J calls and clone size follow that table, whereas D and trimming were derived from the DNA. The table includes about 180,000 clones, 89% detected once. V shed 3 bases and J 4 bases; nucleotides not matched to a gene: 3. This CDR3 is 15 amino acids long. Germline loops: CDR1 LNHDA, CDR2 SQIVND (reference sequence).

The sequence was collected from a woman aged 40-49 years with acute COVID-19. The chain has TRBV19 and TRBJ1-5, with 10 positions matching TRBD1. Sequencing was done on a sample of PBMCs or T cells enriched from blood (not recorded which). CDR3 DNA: TGTGCCAGTAGTATCAAGGACAGGGGGAATCAGCCCCAGCATTTT. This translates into CASSIKDRGNQPQHF.